This T cell receptor beta chain came from a study of T cells in localized non-small cell lung cancer. The study, taken as a whole, reports: Elevated circulating T cell density in blood was associated with longer overall survival. Median approximately 58 top-100 tumor clones were shared with paired adjacent lung. A single tumor region was sequenced, leaving heterogeneity possible. T cell clonality was highest in uninvolved adjacent lung, above tumor.

Note on this clone: The antigen remains undetermined. The identical CDR3 is also encoded by other nucleotide sequences in the sample.

V lost 2 bases to trimming and J lost 3 bases, with 6 bases between them. The CDR3 spans 12 residues. CDR1 is SGHRS, CDR2 YFSETQ, per germline. TCRdb's table, derived via immunoSEQ multiplex PCR, lists solely in-frame clones and lacks some. The sample comprises 35,000 to 40,000 clones, 90% to 95% of which are singletons, and roughly 7.4% rests with the top ten. The receptor was isolated from a female donor at least 60 years old with stage I lung adenocarcinoma. The V and J genes are TRBV5-1 and TRBJ2-7, with D maybe TRBD2 (5 bases). This specimen was peripheral blood, taken before any cancer treatment. CDR3 nucleotide sequence: TGCGCCAGCAGCTTAGAGGGCTACGAGCAGTACTTC. Encoded protein: CASSLEGYEQYF.